The 14 T cell receptor beta chains given below trace back to one sample, sequenced in a study of beta chain features in type 1 diabetes. The study reverse transcribed the entire isolated RNA, so it sequenced expressed TCRB transcripts. Assay: immunoSEQ multiplex PCR; the TCRdb copy retains only in-frame clones and omits some. This table has over 150,000 clones, roughly 8% appearing once. Source material: central memory CD4+ T cells from blood. Every receptor here comes from a man between 18 and 29 years old in good health.

This clone was found a few times. The chain is built from TRBV5-1 and TRBJ2-1; a possible D gene is TRBD1 (6 bases). Per germline, CDR1 SGHRS and CDR2 YFSETQ. Trimming left V 1 base short and J 0 bases short, with 8 bases between. The CDR3 is made up of 15 amino acids. CDR3 coding DNA: TGCGCCAGCAGCTTGCAGGGGAGCTCCTACAATGAGCAGTTCTTC. It specifies CASSLQGSSYNEQFF.

This clone turned up a few times. The chain combines TRBV7-2 with TRBJ2-3; TRBD2 matches 7 bases. V trimming: 5 bases; J trimming: 6 bases; junction bases outside the gene matches: 11. This CDR3 has 15 residues. Germline-derived CDR1 and CDR2 are SGHTA and FQGNSA. The DNA of the CDR3 is TGTGCCAGCAGCGCCAATGGCGGGGGAGCGGATACGCAGTATTTT. Protein: CASSANGGGADTQYF.

This clone has a handful of counts. The V call is TRBV7-9, the J call TRBJ1-3, with D maybe TRBD1 (5 bases). Germline CDR1 SEHNR, CDR2 FQNEAQ (reference sequence). V lost 1 base and J lost 3, with 19 bases in between. This CDR3 comprises 18 residues. CDR3 protein: CASSLDPTGRQGGNTIYF. Written as DNA, the CDR3 is TGTGCCAGCAGCTTAGATCCGACCGGGCGGCAGGGTGGAAACACCATATATTTT.

This clone was counted at least ten times. This chain joins TRBV30 and TRBJ2-7; 10 positions agree with TRBD1. With 3 bases clipped from V and 6 bases from J, the junction kept 2 bases outside the gene matches. CDR1 and CDR2 from the germline V gene are GTSNPN and SVGIG (reference sequence). The CDR3 is made up of 12 amino acids. The CDR3 sequence is CAWRRTGGEQYF. CDR3 in DNA: TGTGCCTGGAGGAGGACAGGGGGCGAGCAGTACTTC.

The rearrangement uses TRBV29-1 and TRBJ2-7; 7 bases agree with TRBD2. The CDR3 is 14 residues long. Germline lookup yields CDR1 SQVTM and CDR2 ANQGSEA. The trim removed 7 bases at V and 6 bases at J, leaving 15 bases unmatched. This chain's CDR3 is CSAGGSPSGIEQYF. The CDR3 nucleotides read TGCAGCGCCGGCGGGAGCCCGTCTGGGATCGAGCAGTACTTC.

This clone was detected only a few times. The V and J genes are TRBV19 and TRBJ2-4; D not certain. Between the trimmed V and J ends, which lost 3 bases and 8 bases, there was a span of 5 bases. CDR1 and CDR2 (germline): LNHDA, SQIVND (reference sequence). This CDR3 region has 11 residues. The CDR3 is CASSIRDIQYF. Written as DNA, the CDR3 is TGTGCCAGTAGTATCCGGGACATTCAGTACTTC.

The sample holds a few counts of this clone. The V call is TRBV15, the J call TRBJ2-3; 7 positions match TRBD1. The CDR3 has 14 amino acids. V was pared by 5 bases and J by 4 bases, with 6 bases of the junction left unmatched. Germline assignment: CDR1 LNHNV and CDR2 YYDKDF (reference sequence). CDR3 sequence (DNA): TGTGCCACCAGCGTACATACAGGGGCAGATACGCAGTATTTT. Protein product: CATSVHTGADTQYF.

This clone was counted between two and nine times. The J gene is TRBJ2-5, the V gene TRBV5-4, with D uncertain. Germline V gene sequence: CDR1 SGHNT, CDR2 YYREEE (reference sequence). The CDR3 is 12 residues long. V was cut by 2 bases and J by 5 bases, with 7 bases left in between. CDR3 in amino acids: CASSFSLETQYF. The CDR3 bases are TGTGCCAGCAGCTTCTCACTGGAGACCCAGTACTTC.

This clone was seen a handful of times. The gene calls are TRBV7-9 and TRBJ2-1; 16 bases line up with TRBD2. This CDR3 comprises 15 residues. Germline V gene sequence: CDR1 SEHNR, CDR2 FQNEAQ (reference sequence). The ends lost 5 bases at V and 10 bases at J; junction bases unmatched: 5. This chain's CDR3 is CASSRGLAGGTEQFF. The CDR3 nucleotides read TGTGCCAGCAGCCGGGGACTAGCGGGAGGGACGGAGCAGTTCTTC.

In this sample, this clone turned up many times. The chain recombines TRBV30 with TRBJ2-1, with TRBD1 identical over 7 bases. Per the germline V gene, CDR1 is GTSNPN and CDR2 is SVGIG (reference sequence). The J segment lost 6 bases and the V segment lost 3 bases, leaving 14 bases of the junction unmatched. CDR3 size: 16 residues. CDR3 region: CAWSEGQKLAGNEQFF. The CDR3 DNA sequence: TGTGCCTGGAGCGAGGGACAGAAGTTAGCAGGCAATGAGCAGTTCTTC.

The chain links TRBV27 to TRBJ1-3, with a weak D call TRBD1 (6 bases). The germline V gene has CDR1 MNHEY and CDR2 SMNVEV (reference sequence). The CDR3 has 18 amino acids. V lost 6 bases and J lost 0, with 21 bases in between. CDR3 sequence: CASSQDGGRGRSGNTIYF. Written as DNA, the CDR3 is TGTGCCAGCAGCCAAGATGGGGGCAGAGGTCGCTCTGGAAACACCATATATTTT.

This clone was found a few times. As DNA, the CDR3 is TGCGCCAGCAGCCCCGTAGGGGTAGGCACTGAAGCTTTCTTT. Residues: CASSPVGVGTEAFF. The chain couples TRBV4-3 to TRBJ1-1, with D possibly being TRBD1 (5 bases). CDR3 length: 14 amino acids. Germline V lookup: CDR1 LGHNA, CDR2 YSLEER. The V end was cut by 4 bases, the J end by 4 bases, with 13 bases between.

This clone has only a few counts. The rearrangement joins TRBV28 to TRBJ2-5, with 8 bases fitting TRBD1. V was pared by 4 bases and J by 5 bases, with 9 bases of the junction left unmatched. The CDR3 consists of 15 residues. Germline lookup yields CDR1 MDHEN and CDR2 SYDVKM. The CDR3, as DNA: TGTGCCAGCAGTTCGCAGGGGGCCGGATTGGAGACCCAGTACTTC. Amino acids: CASSSQGAGLETQYF. Full variable domain (outside the CDR3, taken from reference TRBV28 and TRBJ2-5): DVKVTQSSRYLVKRTGEKVFLECVQDMDHENMFWYRQDPGLGLRLIYFSYDVKMKEKGDIPEGYSVSREKKERFSLILESASTNQTSMYLCASSSQGAGLETQYFGPGTRLLVL.

V usage is TRBV28 and J usage is TRBJ2-5; D is possibly TRBD2 (7 bases). Looked up from germline, CDR1 is MDHEN and CDR2 is SYDVKM. CDR3 length equals 14 residues. V lost 2 bases and J lost 7, with 14 bases in between. The CDR3 sequence is CASSLNVGGGTQYF. The CDR3 nucleotides read TGTGCCAGCAGTTTAAACGTGGGAGGGGGGACCCAGTACTTC.